Included here is one T cell receptor (beta chain) sequence, with context. Its antigen is currently not known. Qualities for individual bases were not recorded, and no much larger clone is one base off. There are 15 amino acids in the CDR3, from cysteine to phenylalanine inclusive. The retained sequence is limited to the CDR3, 45 bases, with the frame set at the first base. In the germline V gene, CDR1 corresponds to MGHDK and CDR2 to SYGVNS. V loses 1 base of germline sequence and J loses 6 bases, and the interval between the two ends is 12 bases. This entry is derived from a study of cytomegalovirus exposure and HLA in healthy donors (dated by TCRdb to 2016 to 2017). About the full investigation: An earlier analysis of roughly 570 of the donors reported about 300 Gb of sequence data and roughly 120 million unique TCR beta sequences obtained from around 180 million T cells. About 280 gigabases of sequencing data and around 80 million unique TCR sequences made up an early release that covered 500 to 650 HLA-typed donors. Of the approximately 400 genotyped donors, around 81% fell in the genetic ancestry cluster associated with self-reported Caucasian donors. The aim of the study was to test whether cataloging public T cell receptors could identify signatures of past pathogen exposure. The T cell repertoires of 700 or so subjects were profiled by immunosequencing and related to cytomegalovirus serostatus. Along with the approximately 600-subject first cohort, a separate validation cohort of around 110 different subjects was used. To predict cytomegalovirus infection status, the study combined high-throughput TCR immunosequencing, statistical association of individual TCRs with disease status, and machine learning. A later analysis re-examined previously published TCR beta repertoires from hundreds of donors and added high-resolution HLA genotyping to investigate patterns of TCR occurrence. The later analysis used no new phenotypic data to find candidate immune exposures, relying instead on TCR beta sequences and their occurrence across donors. To decide whether each TCR beta V gene segment behaved as functional or pseudogenic, an earlier analysis of some 600 of the donors relied on high-throughput TCR beta sequencing. Donor age, sex, ethnicity and CMV serostatus were collected together with the repertoire data. In a later genetic analysis, genome-wide SNP genotypes for 398 of the 666 donors were used, and that subset was treated as a discovery cohort. Every discovery cohort repertoire had been produced on one sequencing platform. Class I and class II HLA loci were covered by the typing at four-digit resolution. The number of donors typed differed by locus, with roughly 620-630 for A, B, C, DRB1 and DQB1, 522 for DQA1, approximately 580 for DPA1, and some 450 for DPB1. Several DR-DQ haplotypes were handled as single units for association and clustering because linkage in the cohort was strong. Across about 370 genotyped donors of the cohort, an average of about 240,000 unique TCR beta nucleotide sequences per donor were sequenced, and roughly 20% of those sequences were non-productive. The investigation overall reported the following: Because counts were too low, about 17 rarely observed V segments, including chromosome 9 orphons, were excluded from the earlier analysis of 587 of the donors. In a later analysis, the rate of TCR association differed among HLA loci, with DRB1 alleles having the most associated TCRs and HLA-C alleles having the fewest. Sequencing depth was assumed to be roughly uniform across donors in the presence/absence analyses, though that assumption may not hold. A later genetic analysis associated a missense DCLRE1C variant with V-gene and J-gene trimming of TCR beta chains, and an independent cohort replicated the association. Only TCR beta chains were sequenced in this cohort, and the absence of alpha or paired-chain data limited detectable features. Correlated functional status among segregating V segments might reflect linkage disequilibrium, but an unknown experimental factor could not be ruled out. When HLA alleles, especially DR and DQ, strongly co-occurred, attributing TCR associations to individual alleles was difficult. In vitro tests confirmed that a few of the cytomegalovirus-associated TCR beta chains recognize cytomegalovirus antigens. Specific HLA alleles were associated with 15,000 to 20,000 TCR beta sequences at a false discovery rate of 0.05 in a later analysis. In both the original and validation cohorts, the classifier was reported to diagnose cytomegalovirus status with high specificity and sensitivity. In a later analysis, HLA-associated TCR beta chains showed more clonal expansion and lower generation probabilities than non-associated chains that were equally common. In a later analysis, most CMV-associated TCR beta chains were found to appear HLA-restricted, with HLA associations seemingly driven largely by CMV exposure. The study listed 164 TCR beta chains as associated with cytomegalovirus. HLA typing was unavailable for some donors at each locus, so association tests used only the typed subset. According to a later genetic analysis, donors in an Asian-associated ancestry cluster had fewer N-insertions in productive TCRs than the roughly 700-donor mean. The only immune exposure information available for the cohort was CMV serostatus. The sequencing pipeline was judged likely to have produced a cluster of highly shared sequence variants as a technical artifact. Some IMGT-functional V segments, including TRBV6-2 and TRBV6-3, could not be distinguished by the 87-base-pair reads and were therefore excluded. Broadly in line with IMGT annotations, most TCR beta V segments showed up in productive rearrangements about 87% or about 30% of the time in an earlier analysis of around 600 of the donors. The authors suggested that the approach could potentially be extended to other disease states and immunological phenotypes. In a later analysis, several top co-occurrence clusters were reported to appear linked to parvovirus B19, influenza, CMV and Epstein-Barr virus. Most TCR sequences were seen in very few donors, while some public TCRs were found in many individuals. A further reported finding was that TCR beta sequences accurately predicted the HLA-A and HLA-B alleles for most subjects in the first cohort.

Library generation was performed with the immunoSEQ multiplex PCR assay. For the multiplex PCR, a mixture combining 60 forward primers for TCR Vbeta segments and 13 reverse primers for TCR Jbeta segments was used. The CDR3 region of rearranged TCR beta genes was amplified from genomic DNA by a multiplex PCR assay. The Illumina HiSeq System was used to sequence the amplified TCR beta libraries as 87-base-pair reads. The study's own analysis went as follows. Across the 670 or so repertoires, a later analysis counted approximately 83 million unique TCR beta chains, roughly 11 million of which were shared by at least two donors. Raw reads were error-corrected and collapsed into unique sequences with a nearest-neighbor algorithm that merged closely related sequences to remove PCR and sequencing errors. To assign V, D and J gene segments, CDR3 sequences were aligned to IMGT reference sequences. For a sequence to be retained, at least a six-nucleotide match to both a V gene segment and a J gene segment was required. Rearrangements were called productive when the CDR3 lacked stop codons and stayed in frame with V and J; all others were non-productive. CDR3 was defined according to IMGT convention as the region running from the second conserved V-encoded cysteine to the conserved J-encoded phenylalanine. The earlier analysis of about 590 of the donors excluded sequences that lacked an unambiguous match to a single V gene segment. In an earlier analysis of roughly 500 of the donors, V segments were called functional above 56.7% productive rearrangements and were called segregating when the between-donor standard deviation exceeded 5%. A statistical classification framework was built to diagnose cytomegalovirus status from the catalog of TCR beta chain sequences. V and J gene assignment, in a later analysis, came from comparing TCR nucleotide sequences with IMGT/GENE-DB human TR gene sequences. A later analysis assigned CDR3 sequences and most-parsimonious VDJ recombination scenarios with the TCRdist pipeline. In a later analysis, each TCR beta chain was defined by its CDR3 amino acid sequence together with its V-gene family, and reads without a unique V-gene family were excluded. To address suspected cross-contamination and a sequencing artifact, a later analysis removed some 620 highly shared, low-generation-probability nucleotide sequences. For each public chain, a later analysis derived a clonal expansion index from normalized ranks of inferred template counts within each repertoire. A later analysis computed generation probabilities with a VDJ recombination model fitted to out-of-frame rearrangements, and checked the results against IGoR. In a later analysis, hypergeometric tests were used to score TCR-TCR, TCR-HLA and TCR-CMV co-occurrence, with a repertoire-size bias correction applied to TCR pairs. False discovery rates were estimated in a later analysis by permuting HLA or CMV assignments 20 times. In a later analysis, co-occurring TCRs were grouped with DBSCAN, and TCRdist sequence similarity was added when clustering was performed within HLA-allele-positive subsets. For co-occurrence clustering, repertoires with fewer than 30,000 or more than 120,000 public chains were excluded, along with four to six repertoires with anomalous nucleotide sharing. The immuneACCESS repertoire file appears here via TCRdb, limited to in-frame rearrangements. These files lack a portion of the clones; in checked studies, under half of the deficit traces to unresolved V genes, and the cause of the others is not known. From that table come the V and J calls and clone size; the DNA was used to work out D and trimming. The sample data list about 150,000 clones, and around three quarters of these were observed just once. Around 1.5% of the sample is in the top ten clones.

The cohort comprised more than 550 healthy bone marrow donors. All cohort members were sampled while nominally healthy, although unrecorded immune exposures were likely present. The donor tested CMV seronegative and was one of the 352 seronegative cohort members. Every donor gave a peripheral blood sample, and the peripheral blood mononuclear cells from that sample were used for TCR beta sequencing. Genomic DNA was extracted from the blood cell samples with the Qiagen DNeasy Blood Extraction Kit. The sample was PBMCs. This clonotype originated in a man aged 40-50 years in good health and CMV-seronegative. The chain was built from TRBV25-1 and TRBJ2-2, and TRBD2 may be the D gene, going by 6 matching bases. The CDR3 loop reads CASSESNGGAGELFF. The nucleotide sequence is given as TGTGCCAGCAGTGAATCTAACGGAGGGGCCGGGGAGCTGTTTTTT.